This T cell receptor beta chain was obtained from a study of cytotoxic CD8 clonotypes in ibrutinib-treated CLL. Overall study findings and caveats: Clonality increased with ibrutinib response but returned toward baseline at progression. Clonality measured at baseline exceeded age-matched healthy donors, tracking circulating CD8+ T-cell counts.

The V end was cut by 3 bases, the J end by 3 bases, with 9 bases between. In germline, CDR1 is SGHNT, CDR2 YENEEA. The CDR3 is made up of 13 amino acids. This clone was counted between two and nine times. Its specificity is unknown. Method: immunoSEQ multiplex PCR; TCRdb's copy keeps in-frame clones and lacks some. This repertoire shows 300,000 to 350,000 clones, around four fifths found once; its top ten account for more than 6%. This clonotype was obtained from a human donor with chronic lymphocytic leukemia. The sample consisted of PBMCs, taken before ibrutinib treatment. The V call is TRBV11-3, the J call TRBJ2-7; D gene uncertain. CDR3 sequence (DNA): TGTGCCAGCAGCTTGACTGGTTACTACGAGCAGTACTTC. Translated: CASSLTGYYEQYF.